This T cell receptor beta chain was retrieved from a study of Tregs in tolerant kidney transplant recipients. As to this clone: What it binds is unknown.

Assay: immunoSEQ multiplex PCR; the TCRdb copy retains only in-frame clones and omits some. The sample holds 120,000 or so clones, approximately 90% seen once. Unstimulated regulatory T cells (CD4+CD25+CD127-), CD4+CD25- non-regulatory cells, CD4 and CD8 cells were FACS-sorted from thawed PBMCs. This CDR3 comprises 13 residues. Study results and limitations: Few patients were studied, so findings need validation in larger groups. No direct test of biological reproducibility was done here. Activated donor B cell expansion appeared to reveal the most relevant donor-specific TCRbeta repertoire.

Sequencing was carried out using CD4+ T cells from blood. V usage is TRBV7-5 and J usage is TRBJ1-1; the tabulated D call, TRBD1, remains unverified against the DNA. TRBV7-5 is a documented pseudogene. This sequence originates from a human donor in good health. As DNA, the CDR3 is TGTGTCAGAATGGTGAGGGGGCAGGTTGAAGCTTTCTTT. Translation: CVRMVRGQVEAFF.